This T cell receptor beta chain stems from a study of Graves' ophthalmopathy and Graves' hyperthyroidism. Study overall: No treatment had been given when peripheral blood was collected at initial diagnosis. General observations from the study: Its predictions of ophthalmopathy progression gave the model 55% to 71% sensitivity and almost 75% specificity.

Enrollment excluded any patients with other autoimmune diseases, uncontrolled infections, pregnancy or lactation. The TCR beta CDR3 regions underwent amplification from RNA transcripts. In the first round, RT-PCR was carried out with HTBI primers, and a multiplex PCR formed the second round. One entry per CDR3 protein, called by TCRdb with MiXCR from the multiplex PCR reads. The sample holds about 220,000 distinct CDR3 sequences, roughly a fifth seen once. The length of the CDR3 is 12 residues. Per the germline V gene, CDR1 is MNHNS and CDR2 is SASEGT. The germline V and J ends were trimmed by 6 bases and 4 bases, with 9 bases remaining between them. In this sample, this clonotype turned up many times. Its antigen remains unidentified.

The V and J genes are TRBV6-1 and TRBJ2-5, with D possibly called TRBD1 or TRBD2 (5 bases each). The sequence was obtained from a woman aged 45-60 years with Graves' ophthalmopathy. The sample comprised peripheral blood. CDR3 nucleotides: TGTGCCAGCAGATCGGGGACAGAGACCCAGTACTTC. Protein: CASRSGTETQYF.